A single sample gave rise to the 7 T cell receptor beta chains below, sequenced in a study of cytomegalovirus exposure and HLA in healthy donors. Assay used: immunoSEQ multiplex PCR; TCRdb lists only in-frame clones, some missing. This sample has 200,000 to 300,000 clones, with more than 75% found just once. Sequenced material: PBMCs. Receptors were obtained from a woman under 40 in good health and CMV-seropositive.

This chain links TRBV18 with TRBJ2-7; 10 bases match TRBD2. The germline V gene encodes CDR1 KGHSH and CDR2 LQKENI. The J segment lost 5 bases and the V segment lost 6 bases, leaving 10 bases of the junction unmatched. This CDR3 is built from 15 residues. The CDR3 DNA is TGTGCCAGCTCCCCGTCACTAGCGGGACTCGACGAGCAGTACTTC. Its protein product is CASSPSLAGLDEQYF.

The chain recombines TRBV6-5 with TRBJ1-5; D not certain. This CDR3 is 12 amino acids long. Germline V lookup: CDR1 MNHEY, CDR2 SVGAGI. Trimming stripped 1 base from V and 7 bases from J, with 5 bases between. The CDR3 protein is CASSYFEQPQHF. The CDR3 DNA is TGTGCCAGCAGTTACTTCGAGCAGCCCCAGCATTTT.

The CDR3, as DNA: TGTGCCAGCAGTAATCCGGGAAACTATGGCTACACCTTC. Encoded protein: CASSNPGNYGYTF. The rearrangement uses TRBV6-1 and TRBJ1-2; no firm D call. V was shortened by 5 bases and J by 2 bases, with 9 bases between the two germline ends. The germline V gene encodes CDR1 MNHNS and CDR2 SASEGT. The CDR3 length is 13 residues.

The rearrangement links TRBV6-1 to TRBJ1-2, with D maybe TRBD1 (6 bases). The CDR3 covers 12 residues. Trimming cost V 9 bases and J 1 base, with 9 bases left between them. Per the germline V gene, CDR1 is MNHNS and CDR2 is SASEGT. The CDR3 DNA follows: TGTGCCAGACGGACAGATAACTATGGCTACACCTTC. Translation gives CARRTDNYGYTF.

The genes are TRBV28 and TRBJ1-5, with D hard to call. Trimming took off 2 bases at V and 2 bases at J, with 16 bases between the two ends. The CDR3 has 17 residues. From germline, CDR1 is MDHEN and CDR2 SYDVKM. The CDR3 DNA is TGTGCCAGCAGTTTAGTTTGGGCCGGGGTTGGCAATCAGCCCCAGCATTTT. Encoded protein: CASSLVWAGVGNQPQHF.

The chain employs TRBV11-2 and TRBJ2-7; 7 nucleotides agree with TRBD2. The CDR3 covers 17 residues. CDR1 is SGHAT and CDR2 is FQNNGV in the germline V gene. J was trimmed by 3 bases and V by 1 base; bases with no gene match: 12. Here the CDR3 reads CASSLVPFSPSGYEQYF. The CDR3 DNA reads TGTGCCAGCAGCTTAGTTCCCTTCTCTCCTAGCGGCTACGAGCAGTACTTC.

The CDR3 loop reads CASSIEEGRGETQYF. In nucleotides, the CDR3 is TGTGCCAGTAGTATAGAAGAGGGGAGGGGAGAGACCCAGTACTTC. The chain carries TRBV19 and TRBJ2-5; 7 nucleotides align to TRBD2. Germline V gives CDR1 LNHDA, CDR2 SQIVND (reference sequence). The CDR3 runs to 15 residues. J was trimmed by 4 bases and V by 0 bases; bases with no gene match: 5. Full variable domain (outside the CDR3, taken from reference TRBV19 and TRBJ2-5): DGGITQSPKYLFRKEGQNVTLSCEQNLNHDAMYWYRQDPGQGLRLIYYSQIVNDFQKGDIAEGYSVSREKKESFPLTVTSAQKNPTAFYLCASSIEEGRGETQYFGPGTRLLVL.